Presented here are 9 T cell receptor beta chains from one specimen sequenced in a study of T cell repertoires in cytomegalovirus infection. A single record per CDR3 protein comes from TCRdb applying MiXCR to the reads. The sample gives 310,000 or so distinct CDR3 sequences, roughly 25% of which show up once; about an eighth is in the top ten. What these receptors recognize is not known. This sample comprised cultured PBMCs, obtained from culture after CMV antigen stimulation. The source of these receptors is a human donor in good health (CMV status not recorded). Some clones in this sample may be carry-over from other donors' samples.

This clonotype has a count of ten or more. This chain joins TRBV5-8 and TRBJ2-6; maybe TRBD1 (5 bases). V lost 2 bases, J lost 1 base, and 7 bases lay in between. CDR1 SGHTS and CDR2 YDEGEE come from the germline V gene. The CDR3 consists of 15 residues. The CDR3, as DNA: TGTGCCAGCAGCTTCAGGGTTTCTGGGGCCAACGTCCTGACTTTC. It translates to CASSFRVSGANVLTF.

In this sample, this clonotype turned up many times. This chain joins TRBV7-2 and TRBJ1-2, with D uncertain. V shed 5 bases and J shed 8 bases, with 18 bases lying between them. There are 14 residues in the CDR3. Germline assignment: CDR1 SGHTA and CDR2 FQGNSA. The CDR3 here is CASSQNSGRRGYTF. The CDR3 DNA reads as TGTGCCAGCAGCCAAAACTCGGGCCGGCGGGGCTACACCTTC. The variable domain in full, with the rest retrieved from reference TRBV7-2 and TRBJ1-2, is GAGVSQSPSNKVTEKGKDVELRCDPISGHTALYWYRQSLGQGLEFLIYFQGNSAPDKSGLPSDRFSAERTGGSVSTLTIQRTQQEDSAVYLCASSQNSGRRGYTFGSGTRLTVV.

This clonotype was recorded at least ten times. The chain joins TRBV10-2 to TRBJ2-1, with D unresolved. The germline gives CDR1 WSHSY, CDR2 SAAADI. This CDR3 comprises 13 residues. V was clipped by 1 base and J by 5 bases, with 6 bases between them. CDR3: CASSEWPDNEQFF. The CDR3 nucleotides are TGCGCCAGCAGTGAGTGGCCGGACAATGAGCAGTTCTTC.

This clonotype came up a few times. The chain couples TRBV20-1 to TRBJ1-1; D gene uncertain. CDR3 length: 13 residues. The V and J ends lost 1 base and 6 bases respectively, with 12 bases between them. Germline V lookup: CDR1 DFQATT, CDR2 SNEGSKA (reference sequence). The CDR3 DNA sequence: TGCAGTGCTAGAGCTTTTAGGGAAGCTGAAGCTTTCTTT. It is translated as CSARAFREAEAFF.

The rearrangement uses TRBV25-1 and TRBJ1-1; 10 bases match TRBD1. Trimming took 3 bases from V and 4 from J; bases not matched to a gene: 8. The CDR3 is made up of 16 amino acids. The germline V gene encodes CDR1 MGHDK and CDR2 SYGVNS. The CDR3 spells CASSETGTGEGTEAFF. In DNA form, the CDR3 reads TGTGCCAGCAGTGAGACCGGGACAGGGGAAGGCACTGAAGCTTTCTTT.

In this sample, this clonotype turned up many times. V and J are TRBV11-2 and TRBJ2-5; D ambiguous. V was shortened by 5 bases and J by 3 bases, with 10 bases between the two germline ends. CDR3 length equals 13 residues. Germline lookup yields CDR1 SGHAT and CDR2 FQNNGV. The CDR3 nucleotides read TGTGCCAGCAGCCTCGGCTATAAAGAGACCCAGTACTTC. This sequence encodes CASSLGYKETQYF.

The chain links TRBV27 to TRBJ2-7, with D perhaps TRBD1 or TRBD2 (5 bases each). Deletions cut 3 bases from V and 2 bases from J, with 8 bases between. The CDR3 totals 13 residues. Looked up from germline, CDR1 is MNHEY and CDR2 is SMNVEV (reference sequence). The CDR3 DNA is TGTGCCAGCAGTTTGGGACCCACCTACGAGCAGTACTTC. This codes for CASSLGPTYEQYF.

There are many counts of this clonotype. This CDR3 is CASSKSRGAETQYF. CDR3 DNA: TGTGCCAGCAGCAAGAGCAGGGGGGCCGAGACCCAGTACTTC. The chain links TRBV7-2 to TRBJ2-5; D is perhaps TRBD1 (7 bases). Germline V CDR1 and CDR2: SGHTA, FQGNSA. V was shortened by 5 bases and J by 5 bases, with 15 bases between the two germline ends. The CDR3 covers 14 residues.

This clonotype was counted ten times or more. This chain's CDR3 is CASSRTPAGDQPQHF. The CDR3 DNA sequence: TGTGCCAGCAGCCGGACCCCGGCGGGGGACCAGCCCCAGCATTTT. The gene calls are TRBV7-8 and TRBJ1-5, with D perhaps matching TRBD1 (5 bases). CDR3 size: 15 residues. Trimming took 5 bases from V and 7 from J, leaving 18 bases between them. Germline V gene sequence: CDR1 SGHVS, CDR2 FQNEAQ.